Each of the 7 T cell receptor beta chains below was sequenced from the same sample in a study of spatial heterogeneity in lung cancer. Regarding the study as a whole: Counts of expanded intratumoral alpha and beta TCRs tracked tumor mutation counts.

TCRdb reanalysed the 5' RACE reads using MiXCR and keeps one entry per CDR3 protein. The sample holds about 5,600 distinct CDR3 sequences, around 7.7% seen once. Specified time point: sample taken at primary tumor resection. Their antigen targets remain unknown. The sample was lung tumor tissue, taken at surgery. Every receptor here comes from a female donor with early-stage non-small cell lung cancer.

This clonotype appeared many times. This chain joins TRBV7-8 and TRBJ2-7; 11 positions match TRBD1. The CDR3 length is 16 residues. J was trimmed by 6 bases and V by 3 bases; bases with no gene match: 10. Germline CDR1 reads SGHVS; CDR2 reads FQNEAQ. The CDR3 DNA reads as TGTGCCAGCAGCTTGGAAAGTCGGACAGGGGGCTTCGAGCAGTACTTC. Translation gives CASSLESRTGGFEQYF.

This clonotype counts as medium-sized. The gene calls are TRBV10-3 and TRBJ1-2; D perhaps matches TRBD1 (6 bases). The V and J ends lost 7 bases and 8 bases respectively, with 17 bases between them. This CDR3 is 13 amino acids long. Germline V gene sequence: CDR1 ENHRY, CDR2 SYGVKD. The CDR3 spells CAINRDGTWGYTF. CDR3 bases: TGTGCCATCAACAGGGACGGGACGTGGGGCTACACCTTC.

This clonotype is judged medium-sized. V is TRBV7-2 and J is TRBJ2-5; TRBD2 might be the D (6 bases). CDR1 and CDR2 from the germline V gene are SGHTA and FQGNSA. V shed 0 bases and J shed 12 bases, with 11 bases lying between them. CDR3 length equals 12 residues. CDR3 nucleotides: TGTGCCAGCAGCTTAGCCGGAGGGCCCGAGTACTTC. It encodes CASSLAGGPEYF.

This clonotype is labeled medium-sized. The chain combines TRBV28 with TRBJ1-2; no firm D call. V was clipped by 5 bases and J by 3 bases, with 4 bases between them. The CDR3 is 11 residues long. Germline lookup yields CDR1 MDHEN and CDR2 SYDVKM. The CDR3 region is CASSRDYGYTF. The CDR3 DNA reads as TGTGCCAGCAGTCGGGACTATGGCTACACCTTC.

This clonotype was counted at least ten times. At one end the junction does not follow the germline gene, possibly because of a read error. The J gene is TRBJ2-5, the V gene TRBV7-8; TRBD2 matches 12 bases. Germline V gives CDR1 SGHVS, CDR2 FQNEAQ. The CDR3 has 17 residues. The CDR3 here is CVSSLVRLAGGKETQYF. CDR3 DNA sequence: TGTGTCAGCAGCTTAGTCCGTCTAGCGGGAGGGAAGGAGACCCAGTACTTC.

This chain uses TRBV19 with TRBJ2-2; TRBD1 is a possible D gene (6 bases). The CDR3 is 14 residues long. Trimming left V 4 bases short and J 0 bases short, with 6 bases between. Germline V lookup: CDR1 LNHDA, CDR2 SQIVND (reference sequence). CDR3 amino acids: CASSRQANTGELFF. In DNA form, the CDR3 reads TGTGCCAGTAGTAGACAGGCGAACACCGGGGAGCTGTTTTTT. The complete variable domain, with remaining parts taken from reference TRBV19 and TRBJ2-2, reads DGGITQSPKYLFRKEGQNVTLSCEQNLNHDAMYWYRQDPGQGLRLIYYSQIVNDFQKGDIAEGYSVSREKKESFPLTVTSAQKNPTAFYLCASSRQANTGELFFGEGSRLTVL.

This clonotype was counted many times. The CDR3 DNA sequence: TGTGCCAGCAGTGAATCGGGACAGGGGTTTTGGGGCTACACCTTC. Protein: CASSESGQGFWGYTF. The rearrangement uses TRBV25-1 and TRBJ1-2, with 10 positions matching TRBD1. V lost 1 base and J lost 8; bases outside the gene matches: 7. CDR1 is MGHDK, CDR2 SYGVNS, per germline. There are 15 residues in the CDR3.